The entry that follows covers one TCR beta chain sequence. The assay was immunoSEQ multiplex PCR, and TCRdb's table has in-frame clones only and misses some. The sample has 300,000 or so clones, around four fifths seen once. This specimen belongs to a study of blood T cell repertoires in COVID-19. Study information: COVID-19 samples from acute and convalescent phases originated in the United States, Italy and Spain. The cDNA or gDNA used as material had been derived from T cells, B-cell-depleted T cells, or PBMCs.

This CDR3 comprises 14 residues. Deletions cut 3 bases from V and 6 bases from J, with 12 bases between. This clonotype originated in a woman between 45 and 60 years old with active or convalescent COVID-19. V and J are TRBV23-1 and TRBJ2-1, with D perhaps matching TRBD2 (6 bases). TRBV23-1 carries the ORF label, with uncertain function. The sample consisted of peripheral blood. CDR3 region: CASSQAGPGNEQFF. The CDR3 nucleotides are TGCGCCAGCAGTCAGGCGGGACCCGGCAATGAGCAGTTCTTC.